These T cell receptor beta chains were read from a single sample in a study of vaccination effects on CD4 cells after COVID-19. TCRdb's copy holds only in-frame clones and misses some; the assay was immunoSEQ multiplex PCR. The sample lists under 35,000 clones, under 85% seen once, with under 35% in the top ten. No antigen has been identified for these receptors. This specimen was CD4+ T cells from PBMCs cultured with a peptide pool, taken before COVID-19 vaccination. These receptors came from a human donor who had a prior SARS-CoV-2 infection. The CDR3 runs from the conserved cysteine through the conserved F or W. D genes are given only for firm matches. Only part of the rows carry a size: once, few, many, or a class if the clone is expanded.

J gene	CDR3 length	D gene	clone size	V gene	CDR3 DNA	CDR3 protein
TRBJ2-7	15	TRBD1	few	TRBV19	TGTGCCAGTAGCAAAGGACAGGGGGGATCCTACGAGCAGTACTTC	CASSKGQGGSYEQYF
TRBJ2-1	13	.	.	TRBV7-9	TGTGCCAGCAGCTTAGGAATGAAGGATGAGCAGTTCTTC	CASSLGMKDEQFF
TRBJ1-5	14	.	few	TRBV15	TGTGCCACCAGCAGAGATCGTCAGGATCAGCCCCAGCATTTT	CATSRDRQDQPQHF
TRBJ2-1	13	.	few	TRBV29-1	TGCAGCGTTGGGGAAGGAGGTGGGTTTGAGCAGTTCTTC	CSVGEGGGFEQFF
TRBJ2-1	19	TRBD1	.	TRBV18	TGTGCCAGCTCACCGTTGGTGGGGACAGGGGGCTCGAGCCTCAATGAGCAGTTCTTC	CASSPLVGTGGSSLNEQFF
TRBJ2-6	15	.	.	TRBV7-9	TGTGCCAGCAGCTTATTGAGCTCTGGGGCCAACGTCCTGACTTTC	CASSLLSSGANVLTF
TRBJ2-7	15	.	.	TRBV30	TGTGCCTGGACTCTCGGCGGGGCAGACCCCTACGAGCAGTACTTC	CAWTLGGADPYEQYF
TRBJ2-2	15	.	.	TRBV5-1	TGCGCCAGCAGCTCTGGGGTAGCGACAGGCGGGGAGCTGTTTTTT	CASSSGVATGGELFF
TRBJ1-2	16	.	few	TRBV9	TGTGCCAGCAGCGACGATCGAACGGGCAGGACCTATGGCTACACCTTC	CASSDDRTGRTYGYTF
TRBJ1-1	14	TRBD1	.	TRBV4-3	TGCGCCAGCAGCCGAAGGGGGCTCGCCACTGAAGCTTTCTTT	CASSRRGLATEAFF
TRBJ2-1	13	TRBD1	.	TRBV27	TGTGCCAGCAGTTTCCCAGGGGGCAATGAGCAGTTCTTC	CASSFPGGNEQFF
TRBJ1-5	14	.	few	TRBV6-1	TGTGCCAGCAGTGAAGCTGACGTCCCCTGGCCCCAGCATTTT	CASSEADVPWPQHF
TRBJ1-1	14	TRBD1	few	TRBV10-3	TGTGCCATCAGTACCGGGACAGGGGGGACTGAAGCTTTCTTT	CAISTGTGGTEAFF
TRBJ2-5	17	.	.	TRBV11-3	TGTGCCAGCAGCTTAGATGGGAGCGGGCGGGTTTGGGAGACCCAGTACTTC	CASSLDGSGRVWETQYF
TRBJ1-1	18	TRBD1	.	TRBV5-3	TGTGCCAGAAGCTTGCGGTTGCAGGGGGCAATGGGAGACACTGAAGCTTTCTTT	CARSLRLQGAMGDTEAFF
TRBJ1-2	14	TRBD1	.	TRBV5-6	TGTGCCAGCAGCTCCCCCGACAGGGTACATGGCTACACCTTC	CASSSPDRVHGYTF
TRBJ1-2	13	.	.	TRBV7-3	TGTGCCAGCAGCTTACAGGGAGGCTATGGCTACACCTTC	CASSLQGGYGYTF
TRBJ1-2	16	TRBD1	.	TRBV29-1	TGCAGCGTCTATGGGACAGGGGGCAAAGCTAACTATGGCTACACCTTC	CSVYGTGGKANYGYTF
TRBJ2-7	12	.	.	TRBV15	TGTGCCACCAGCAGAGAGGGGTACGAGCAGTACTTC	CATSREGYEQYF
TRBJ1-5	13	TRBD1	.	TRBV5-5	TGTGCCAGCAGCCTTACAGGGGATCAGCCCCAGCATTTT	CASSLTGDQPQHF
TRBJ2-1	15	TRBD1	.	TRBV7-2	TGTGCCAGCAGCCTCTCAGGGGGCAGTATGAATGAGCAGTTCTTC	CASSLSGGSMNEQFF
TRBJ2-7	14	.	.	TRBV5-1	TGCGCCAGCAGCTTGAGAAGCGGAGCCAACGAGCAGTACTTC	CASSLRSGANEQYF
TRBJ1-1	18	TRBD1	.	TRBV4-2	TGTGCCAGCAGCCAAGATCTTCCGACAGGGCGGGAGAACACTGAAGCTTTCTTT	CASSQDLPTGRENTEAFF
TRBJ2-1	14	TRBD2	.	TRBV7-2	TGTGCCAGCAGCTTACGCCGGGGGGACAATGAGCAGTTCTTC	CASSLRRGDNEQFF
TRBJ2-3	13	.	.	TRBV7-3	TGTGCCAGCAGCCCAGGCAGCACAGATACGCAGTATTTT	CASSPGSTDTQYF
TRBJ1-2	15	TRBD1	.	TRBV25-1	TGTGCCAGCAGTGAAGGGTTGGGGACAGGGGGCAGTTGGACCTTC	CASSEGLGTGGSWTF
TRBJ1-6	17	.	.	TRBV4-3	TGCGCCAGCAGCCAAGACGTCGGGGGTAACTATAATTCACCCCTCCACTTT	CASSQDVGGNYNSPLHF
TRBJ1-2	14	.	.	TRBV7-9	TGTGCCAGCAGCCCTCCGGACAGCCTGCGCGGCTACACCTTC	CASSPPDSLRGYTF
TRBJ2-3	16	.	.	TRBV11-3	TGTGCCAGCAGCTTAGAGGGGTGGGTCCGGACAGATACGCAGTATTTT	CASSLEGWVRTDTQYF
TRBJ2-7	14	.	.	TRBV5-8	TGTGCCAGCAGCTGGGGGAAGGGGTCCTACGAGCAGTACTTC	CASSWGKGSYEQYF
TRBJ2-2	15	TRBD1	.	TRBV24-1	TGTGCCACCAGGTTACAGGGGCGGAACACCGGGGAGCTGTTTTTT	CATRLQGRNTGELFF
TRBJ2-7	17	TRBD2	.	TRBV7-8	TGTGCCAGCAGCGCACGGACTAGCGGGAGTGGGGTCTACGAGCAGTACTTC	CASSARTSGSGVYEQYF
TRBJ1-1	13	TRBD1	.	TRBV7-9	TGTGCCAGCAGCTCCAGGGGGCCAACTGAAGCTTTCTTT	CASSSRGPTEAFF
TRBJ2-5	15	.	.	TRBV11-2	TGTGCCAGCAGCTCCCTGTCGGGTCGCCAAGAGACCCAGTACTTC	CASSSLSGRQETQYF
TRBJ2-5	13	.	.	TRBV12-5	TGTGCTAGTGGTTCTTGGACCGCCAGGACCCAGTACTTC	CASGSWTARTQYF
TRBJ1-2	14	TRBD1	few	TRBV5-5	TGTGCCAGCAGCTTGGGGGCAGCAGGGGGTGGCTACACCTTC	CASSLGAAGGGYTF
TRBJ1-1	12	TRBD1	.	TRBV7-9	TGTGCCAGCAGCAACCGGGACAGGGGATCTTTCTTT	CASSNRDRGSFF
TRBJ2-7	13	.	.	TRBV9	TGTGCCAGCAGCCCTCGACTTGGCTACGAGCAGTACTTC	CASSPRLGYEQYF
TRBJ2-4	13	.	.	TRBV12-3/TRBV12-4	TGTGCCAGCAGTTTAGCCCACAGCCAGAGCAAGTACTTC	CASSLAHSQSKYF